A single sample gave rise to the 28 T cell receptor beta chains below, sequenced in a study of blood T cell repertoires in COVID-19. TCRdb's table, derived via immunoSEQ multiplex PCR, lists solely in-frame clones and lacks some. The table records roughly 70,000 clones, around nine tenths of them present only once. Sequenced sample: peripheral blood. The source of these receptors is a man between 65 and 80 years old with acute or convalescent COVID-19.

V is TRBV7-2 and J is TRBJ2-7, with TRBD1 matching over 11 bases. J lost 0 bases, V lost 5 bases, and 6 bases had no gene match. The CDR3 has 16 residues. CDR1 is SGHTA and CDR2 is FQGNSA in the germline V gene. Here the CDR3 reads CASSGRGQGGSYEQYF. In DNA form, the CDR3 reads TGTGCCAGCAGCGGACGGGGACAGGGGGGCTCCTACGAGCAGTACTTC.

This clone was recorded only once. The rearrangement links TRBV7-9 to TRBJ1-6; 10 bases align to TRBD1. V shed 6 bases and J 7 bases; nucleotides not matched to a gene: 12. Germline CDR1 SEHNR, CDR2 FQNEAQ (reference sequence). CDR3 length: 17 residues. CDR3 residues: CASRRDRGTTTNSPLHF. The CDR3 DNA follows: TGTGCCAGCAGGCGGGACAGGGGAACAACAACAAATTCACCCCTCCACTTT.

The V call is TRBV11-3, the J call TRBJ2-1; a possible D gene is TRBD1 (5 bases). CDR1 is SGHNT and CDR2 is YENEEA in the germline V gene. Trimming shortened V by 1 base and J by 6 bases, and 13 bases separated the two germline ends. The CDR3 consists of 15 residues. CDR3 amino acids: CASSLGQGGGNEQFF. The CDR3 nucleotides are TGTGCCAGCAGCTTAGGCCAGGGTGGTGGCAATGAGCAGTTCTTC.

The chain couples TRBV7-3 to TRBJ2-1; 10 bases match TRBD2. Unmatched junction bases numbered 6, after V lost 5 bases and J lost 2 bases. The CDR3 runs to 16 residues. In germline, CDR1 is SGHTA, CDR2 FQGTGA. The CDR3 DNA sequence: TGTGCCAGCAGCCTTGGGCTAGCGGGGGCCTACAATGAGCAGTTCTTC. This translates into CASSLGLAGAYNEQFF. Using reference TRBV7-3 and TRBJ2-1 for the parts outside the CDR3, the full variable domain is GAGVSQTPSNKVTEKGKYVELRCDPISGHTALYWYRQSLGQGPEFLIYFQGTGAADDSGLPNDRFFAVRPEGSVSTLKIQRTERGDSAVYLCASSLGLAGAYNEQFFGPGTRLTVL.

The V gene is TRBV19, the J gene TRBJ1-1; tentatively, D is TRBD1 (5 bases). Trimming removed 6 bases from V and 7 bases from J, with 12 bases in between. Germline CDR1 LNHDA, CDR2 SQIVND (reference sequence). The CDR3 has 12 amino acids. In DNA form, the CDR3 reads TGTGCCAGTAGAGCGGCGGGGCTTGAAGCTTTCTTT. Its protein product is CASRAAGLEAFF.

The gene calls are TRBV9 and TRBJ1-6; 8 bases are shared with TRBD1. This CDR3 comprises 15 residues. Losses at the gene ends were 3 bases for V and 9 bases for J; bases not matched to a gene: 8. CDR1 and CDR2 from the germline V gene are SGDLS and YYNGEE. The CDR3 coding sequence is TGTGCCAGCAGCGCCAAGACAGGGGAAGGTTCACCCCTCCACTTT. This codes for CASSAKTGEGSPLHF. Drawing the rest from reference TRBV9 and TRBJ1-6, the complete variable domain is DSGVTQTPKHLITATGQRVTLRCSPRSGDLSVYWYQQSLDQGLQFLIQYYNGEERAKGNILERFSAQQFPDLHSELNLSSLELGDSALYFCASSAKTGEGSPLHFGNGTRLTVT.

V usage is TRBV24-1 and J usage is TRBJ1-2; maybe TRBD1 (5 bases). This CDR3 has 14 residues. Germline CDR1 KGHDR, CDR2 SFDVKD. V lost 3 bases and J lost 4, with 11 bases in between. CDR3: CATSDPRGSYGYTF. The CDR3 DNA reads TGTGCCACCAGTGATCCCCGGGGGTCCTATGGCTACACCTTC.

This clone was observed a handful of times. The chain recombines TRBV15 with TRBJ2-3; D may be TRBD1 (5 bases). Trimming removed 5 bases from V and 2 bases from J, with 20 bases in between. Per germline, CDR1 LNHNV and CDR2 YYDKDF (reference sequence). This CDR3 region has 17 residues. The CDR3 DNA is TGTGCCACCAGCCAAGCCGAGTGGCAGGGCTTCACAGATACGCAGTATTTT. As protein: CATSQAEWQGFTDTQYF.

The CDR3 is CASSDLYGGNEKLFF. CDR3 DNA sequence: TGCGCCAGCAGCGACCTTTATGGAGGTAATGAAAAACTGTTTTTT. The V and J genes are TRBV4-1 and TRBJ1-4; no clear D gene. Per germline, CDR1 MGHRA and CDR2 YSYEKL. The CDR3 contains 15 residues. The germline V and J ends were trimmed by 5 bases and 4 bases, with 14 bases remaining between them.

J is TRBJ1-2 and V is TRBV28; tentatively, D is TRBD1 (6 bases). This CDR3 has 14 residues. V was cut by 5 bases and J by 3 bases, with 13 bases left in between. CDR1 and CDR2 from the germline V gene are MDHEN and SYDVKM. The CDR3 sequence: CASSPRTAYYGYTF. The CDR3 coding sequence is TGTGCCAGCAGTCCTCGGACAGCCTACTATGGCTACACCTTC.

The chain combines TRBV6-5 with TRBJ1-2; TRBD1 might be the D (5 bases). CDR1 is MNHEY, CDR2 SVGAGI, per germline. V lost 5 bases to trimming and J lost 7 bases, with 20 bases between them. This CDR3 region has 15 residues. CDR3 residues: CASSPRAGSIGGYTF. The CDR3 DNA sequence: TGTGCCAGCAGTCCCCGAGCAGGGTCGATCGGTGGCTACACCTTC.

V gene TRBV10-3 combines with J gene TRBJ2-7, with 16 positions matching TRBD2. This CDR3 spans 17 amino acids. CDR1 and CDR2 (germline): ENHRY, SYGVKD. J gave up 2 bases and V 3 bases, and 4 bases lay outside the gene matches. CDR3 in DNA: TGTGCCATCAGTGAAGGGACTAGCGGGGGGGAGACCTACGAGCAGTACTTC. Protein sequence: CAISEGTSGGETYEQYF.

The CDR3 coding sequence is TGTGCCAGCAGTACGGACAGGAACTTCAATCAGCCCCAGCATTTT. It encodes CASSTDRNFNQPQHF. The V call is TRBV6-5, the J call TRBJ1-5; 7 nucleotides match TRBD1. This CDR3 region has 15 residues. Trimming at V came to 5 bases and at J to 3 bases, leaving 7 bases not matched to a gene. Germline assignment: CDR1 MNHEY and CDR2 SVGAGI.

The rearrangement links TRBV4-1 to TRBJ1-4, with D unclear. The V end lost 0 bases, the J end lost 8 bases, and 13 bases lay between the germline ends. The length of the CDR3 is 15 residues. Per the germline V gene, CDR1 is MGHRA and CDR2 is YSYEKL. For the CDR3, the DNA is TGCGCCAGCAGCCAAGAGGAGCGGTTTGGGGAAAAACTGTTTTTT. It specifies CASSQEERFGEKLFF.

The CDR3 loop reads CAISRTGISVLPYNEQFF. The DNA of the CDR3 is TGTGCCATCAGTCGGACAGGGATTTCAGTGCTCCCCTACAATGAGCAGTTCTTC. This chain connects TRBV10-3 to TRBJ2-1; 8 bases are a match to TRBD1. The germline V gene encodes CDR1 ENHRY and CDR2 SYGVKD. V gave up 5 bases and J gave up 2 bases; unmatched junction bases: 14. The CDR3 consists of 18 residues.

This sequence joins TRBV3-1 (or the pseudogene TRBV3-2) and TRBJ1-1; no clear D gene. V was clipped by 3 bases and J by 5 bases, with 7 bases between them. The CDR3 sequence is 12 residues long. Per the germline V gene, CDR1 is LGHDT and CDR2 is YNNKEL (reference sequence). In nucleotides, the CDR3 is TGTGCCAGCAGCCAGACTAGGACTGAAGCTTTCTTT. Translating it yields CASSQTRTEAFF.

This chain uses TRBV11-2 with TRBJ2-7; weak D call: TRBD1 (5 bases). Germline values: CDR1 SGHAT, CDR2 FQNNGV. This CDR3 contains 13 residues. The V end lost 6 bases, the J end lost 4 bases, and 13 bases lay between the germline ends. The CDR3 loop reads CASSWTSIYEQYF. The CDR3 nucleotides read TGTGCCAGCAGTTGGACAAGTATTTACGAGCAGTACTTC.

The chain is built from TRBV7-2 and TRBJ2-3; TRBD2 agrees at 10 bases. The CDR3 is made up of 15 amino acids. Germline CDR1 reads SGHTA; CDR2 reads FQGNSA. Trimming took 5 bases from V and 2 from J; bases not matched to a gene: 4. Here the CDR3 DNA reads TGTGCCAGCAGCGCTAGCGGGGGCTACACAGATACGCAGTATTTT. It codes for CASSASGGYTDTQYF.

V gene TRBV7-2 combines with J gene TRBJ1-1, with D possibly being TRBD1 (6 bases). The germline CDR1 and CDR2 sequences are SGHTA and FQGNSA. The CDR3 is made up of 14 amino acids. The V and J ends lost 2 bases and 7 bases respectively, with 14 bases between them. The CDR3 loop is CASSLTTQGNEAFF. The CDR3 nucleotides read TGTGCCAGCAGCTTAACTACACAGGGCAATGAAGCTTTCTTT.

This chain joins TRBV29-1 and TRBJ2-4; 8 nucleotides line up with TRBD1. CDR3 length equals 15 residues. V lost 6 bases to trimming and J lost 3 bases; unmatched junction nucleotides: 10. In germline, CDR1 is SQVTM, CDR2 ANQGSEA. As DNA, the CDR3 is TGCAGCGTATCCTCAGGGGGCGGAGGCAAAAACATTCAGTACTTC. Its protein is CSVSSGGGGKNIQYF.

In nucleotides, the CDR3 is TGTGCCAGCAGCACAACCTTTAACTACGAGCAGTACTTC. Amino acids: CASSTTFNYEQYF. V usage is TRBV7-2 and J usage is TRBJ2-7; no clear D. This CDR3 has 13 amino acids. CDR1 is SGHTA and CDR2 is FQGNSA in the germline V gene. Trimming removed 5 bases at V and 3 bases at J, with 11 bases between.

This clone showed up just once. The rearrangement joins TRBV3-1 (or the pseudogene TRBV3-2) to TRBJ1-2; 9 positions agree with TRBD1. Germline trimming cut 2 bases from V and 5 bases from J; bases unmatched to any gene: 9. CDR1 is LGHDT, CDR2 YNNKEL, per germline (reference sequence). This CDR3 has 16 amino acids. The CDR3 sequence: CASSQPSGTGSYGYTF. Here the CDR3 DNA reads TGTGCCAGCAGCCAACCCTCCGGGACAGGGTCGTATGGCTACACCTTC.

The genes are TRBV18 and TRBJ2-2; a possible D gene is TRBD2 (5 bases). The V end was cut by 4 bases, the J end by 1 base, with 19 bases between. This CDR3 has 18 residues. Looked up from germline, CDR1 is KGHSH and CDR2 is LQKENI. CDR3 DNA: TGTGCCAGCTCACGAGGAGGACGGTCGTTGAGGAACACCGGGGAGCTGTTTTTT. Translating gives CASSRGGRSLRNTGELFF.

The V and J genes are TRBV18 and TRBJ2-5; possible D gene TRBD1, 6 bases. Trimming cost V 3 bases and J 4 bases, with 18 bases left between them. The CDR3 is 16 amino acids. Germline V lookup: CDR1 KGHSH, CDR2 LQKENI. CDR3 region: CASSPPWPGESETQYF. The CDR3 DNA sequence: TGTGCCAGCTCACCCCCGTGGCCAGGGGAGTCAGAGACCCAGTACTTC.

The chain employs TRBV9 and TRBJ1-6; D uncertain. Trimming removed 0 bases from V and 0 bases from J, with 7 bases in between. The CDR3 length is 16 residues. Germline V lookup: CDR1 SGDLS, CDR2 YYNGEE. CDR3: CASSVGYSSYNSPLHF. The DNA of the CDR3 is TGTGCCAGCAGCGTAGGCTACAGCTCCTATAATTCACCCCTCCACTTT.

The rearrangement links TRBV24-1 to TRBJ1-1, with D possibly TRBD1 on 6 matching bases. CDR1 KGHDR and CDR2 SFDVKD come from the germline V gene. This CDR3 spans 15 amino acids. V lost 3 bases, J lost 10 bases, and 20 bases lay in between. CDR3 DNA: TGTGCCACCAGTGATCCTGGGGACACCCGTACGGGAGCTTTCTTT. This encodes CATSDPGDTRTGAFF.

This chain links TRBV24-1 with TRBJ2-7; D is possibly TRBD2 (6 bases). The length of the CDR3 is 13 residues. The germline V gene has CDR1 KGHDR and CDR2 SFDVKD. The V end was cut by 5 bases, the J end by 5 bases, with 12 bases between. The CDR3 reads CATSVGSEHEQYF. The CDR3 coding sequence is TGTGCCACCAGTGTCGGGAGTGAACACGAGCAGTACTTC.

The chain employs TRBV28 and TRBJ1-1, with 10 bases fitting TRBD1. Germline-derived CDR1 and CDR2 are MDHEN and SYDVKM. This CDR3 contains 16 residues. Trimming cost V 2 bases and J 6 bases; bases outside gene matches: 9. CDR3 in amino acids: CASSLGWTGGSAEAFF. In nucleotides, the CDR3 is TGTGCCAGCAGTTTAGGGTGGACAGGGGGGAGCGCTGAAGCTTTCTTT.